One and the same sample provided the 20 T cell receptor beta chains below, sequenced in a study of T cell clonotyping in hematopoietic cell transplantation (dated by TCRdb to about 2021). To prepare the library, the immunoSEQ multiplex PCR assay was applied. The immuneACCESS repertoire file appears here via TCRdb, limited to in-frame rearrangements. These files lack a portion of the clones; in checked studies, under half of the deficit traces to unresolved V genes, and the cause of the others is not known. The sample table shows fewer than 20,000 clones, and approximately 87% are seen once. The top ten hold roughly 4.2% of the sample. The sample's time point, from its label and the paper: 100 days after allo-HCT. Source: PBMCs, taken 100 days after allogeneic stem cell transplant. The source is a male patient aged 55 to 69 who had an allogeneic stem cell transplant from a related donor, so the T cells may come from the graft donor. Some clones in this sample may be carry-over from other donors' samples.

The V gene is TRBV13, the J gene TRBJ2-7, with 7 bases lining up with TRBD1. Trimming removed 4 bases from V and 2 bases from J; junction bases left unmatched: 2. The CDR3 is 13 amino acids. The germline V gene encodes CDR1 PRHDT and CDR2 FYEKMQ (reference sequence). The CDR3 DNA reads as TGTGCCAGCAGCTCAACAGGGGCCTACGAGCAGTACTTC. It is translated as CASSSTGAYEQYF.

The rearrangement uses TRBV5-1 and TRBJ1-4; the D gene is possibly TRBD1 (5 bases). Germline CDR1 and CDR2: SGHRS and YFSETQ. CDR3 size: 15 residues. V shed 3 bases and J shed 0 bases, with 9 bases lying between them. The CDR3 bases are TGCGCCAGCAGCTCCACAGGTGCAACTAATGAAAAACTGTTTTTT. Its translation is CASSSTGATNEKLFF.

The chain links TRBV2 to TRBJ1-4; D gene ambiguous. V lost 2 bases and J 8 bases, leaving 15 bases between the germline ends. This CDR3 is 15 amino acids long. Germline V lookup: CDR1 SNHLY, CDR2 FYNNEI. CDR3 residues: CASSEIGSFREKLFF. The CDR3 coding sequence is TGTGCCAGCAGTGAAATCGGTTCCTTTCGGGAAAAACTGTTTTTT.

The V gene is TRBV9, the J gene TRBJ1-2, with 8 positions matching TRBD1. CDR3 length: 16 residues. Germline V gene sequence: CDR1 SGDLS, CDR2 YYNGEE. V shed 5 bases and J 4 bases; nucleotides not matched to a gene: 13. CDR3 nucleotide sequence: TGTGCCAGCAGTAATAGGACAGGGCTAACGGGCTATGGCTACACCTTC. It translates to CASSNRTGLTGYGYTF. Based on the CDR3 plus reference TRBV9 and TRBJ1-2, the full variable domain is DSGVTQTPKHLITATGQRVTLRCSPRSGDLSVYWYQQSLDQGLQFLIQYYNGEERAKGNILERFSAQQFPDLHSELNLSSLELGDSALYFCASSNRTGLTGYGYTFGSGTRLTVV.

This clone was detected only a few times. The CDR3 region has the DNA TGTGCCAGCAACGAAAAGACAGGGAAAGAAAAACTGTTTTTT. This translates into CASNEKTGKEKLFF. This chain links TRBV7-2 with TRBJ1-4; 7 bases map to TRBD1. Germline CDR1 SGHTA, CDR2 FQGNSA. This CDR3 comprises 14 residues. With 7 bases clipped from V and 8 bases from J, the junction kept 10 bases outside the gene matches. Combining the CDR3 with reference TRBV7-2 and TRBJ1-4 gives the whole variable domain GAGVSQSPSNKVTEKGKDVELRCDPISGHTALYWYRQSLGQGLEFLIYFQGNSAPDKSGLPSDRFSAERTGGSVSTLTIQRTQQEDSAVYLCASNEKTGKEKLFFGSGTQLSVL.

This chain uses TRBV6-6 with TRBJ1-3, with D unclear. The V gene lost 2 bases and the J gene lost 4 bases, with 9 bases spanning the gap. Germline loops: CDR1 MNHNY, CDR2 SVGAGI (reference sequence). This CDR3 is 14 amino acids long. The CDR3, as DNA: TGTGCCAGCAGTTACAAGGAAAGAGGAAACACCATATATTTT. Translation: CASSYKERGNTIYF.

The chain recombines TRBV23-1 with TRBJ2-3, with 8 bases fitting TRBD1. TRBV23-1 is noted as an ORF with a role that remains uncertain. The CDR3 runs to 19 residues. Unmatched junction bases numbered 20, after V lost 6 bases and J lost 3 bases. The CDR3 loop reads CASSLPKPSGDRRTDTQYF. CDR3 in DNA: TGCGCCAGCAGCCTGCCAAAACCTTCCGGGGACAGGAGGACAGATACGCAGTATTTT.

This chain connects TRBV28 to TRBJ2-1, with 7 bases matching TRBD2. From germline, CDR1 is MDHEN and CDR2 SYDVKM. The trim removed 3 bases at V and 8 bases at J, leaving 10 bases unmatched. CDR3 size: 15 residues. This CDR3 is CASSLGGGSGDEQFF. Here the CDR3 DNA reads TGTGCCAGCAGTTTGGGGGGGGGTTCCGGAGATGAGCAGTTCTTC.

This chain uses TRBV19 with TRBJ1-2; 7 positions agree with TRBD1. The germline gives CDR1 LNHDA, CDR2 SQIVND (reference sequence). J was trimmed by 0 bases and V by 5 bases; bases with no gene match: 12. The CDR3 spans 17 residues. The CDR3 here is CASSVSGTATPNYGYTF. In DNA, the CDR3 is TGTGCCAGTAGTGTCTCCGGGACAGCAACTCCTAACTATGGCTACACCTTC.

V and J are TRBV23-1 and TRBJ1-2; D may be TRBD1 (5 bases). TRBV23-1 is reported as an ORF; its role is uncertain. This CDR3 is 15 amino acids long. The germline V and J ends were trimmed by 2 bases and 2 bases, with 12 bases remaining between them. The CDR3 coding sequence is TGCGCCAGCAGTCAACTTGCCGGGGGGAACTATGGCTACACCTTC. Its protein is CASSQLAGGNYGYTF.

This clone was seen a handful of times. V is TRBV6-4 and J is TRBJ2-1, with 13 positions matching TRBD2. There are 15 residues in the CDR3. Germline-derived CDR1 and CDR2 are MRHNA and SNTAGT. The J segment lost 9 bases and the V segment lost 2 bases, leaving 4 bases of the junction unmatched. DNA of the CDR3: TGTGCCAGCAGTGACGGGACTAGCGGGGTAGGTGAGCAGTTCTTC. This codes for CASSDGTSGVGEQFF.

This rearrangement joins TRBV30 to TRBJ1-5; possibly TRBD1 for D (5 bases). The CDR3 spans 14 residues. CDR1 GTSNPN and CDR2 SVGIG come from the germline V gene (reference sequence). Trimming took 0 bases from V and 9 from J, leaving 15 bases between them. CDR3: CAWSVSGGMRPQHF. CDR3 in DNA: TGTGCCTGGAGTGTTTCGGGGGGGATGCGGCCCCAGCATTTT.

This chain links TRBV29-1 with TRBJ2-3, with TRBD1 matching 8 bases. This CDR3 is 12 amino acids long. Germline V gene sequence: CDR1 SQVTM, CDR2 ANQGSEA. Trimming cost V 7 bases and J 2 bases; bases outside gene matches: 2. CDR3 protein: CSGGQDTDTQYF. The CDR3 bases are TGCAGCGGGGGACAGGACACAGATACGCAGTATTTT.

The chain uses TRBV9 and TRBJ1-1; perhaps TRBD1 as D (5 bases). The CDR3 has 14 amino acids. Germline assignment: CDR1 SGDLS and CDR2 YYNGEE. Trimming removed 5 bases at V and 5 bases at J, with 16 bases between. The CDR3 DNA sequence: TGTGCCAGCAGTTCCGGGGCGGGCTTGACTGAAGCTTTCTTT. This encodes CASSSGAGLTEAFF. Looking up the rest from reference TRBV9 and TRBJ1-1 gives the full variable domain: DSGVTQTPKHLITATGQRVTLRCSPRSGDLSVYWYQQSLDQGLQFLIQYYNGEERAKGNILERFSAQQFPDLHSELNLSSLELGDSALYFCASSSGAGLTEAFFGQGTRLTVV.

The chain joins TRBV5-4 to TRBJ1-2; a weak D match, TRBD1 (5 bases). V lost 4 bases and J lost 7, with 14 bases in between. Germline V gives CDR1 SGHNT, CDR2 YYREEE (reference sequence). The CDR3 consists of 13 residues. CDR3 region: CASSPDRGSGYTF. The CDR3 bases are TGTGCCAGCAGCCCGGACCGGGGGAGTGGCTACACCTTC.

V usage is TRBV5-6 and J usage is TRBJ2-2, with 11 positions matching TRBD2. Germline assignment: CDR1 SGHDT and CDR2 YYEEEE. The CDR3 totals 16 residues. The junction had 4 bases not matched to a gene; V was cut back by 2 bases and J by 4 bases. CDR3 sequence: CASSLKLAGVTGELFF. In DNA form, the CDR3 reads TGTGCCAGCAGCTTAAAACTAGCGGGGGTCACCGGGGAGCTGTTTTTT. The whole variable domain, filled in from reference TRBV5-6 and TRBJ2-2, reads DAGVTQSPTHLIKTRGQQVTLRCSPKSGHDTVSWYQQALGQGPQFIFQYYEEEERQRGNFPDRFSGHQFPNYSSELNVNALLLGDSALYLCASSLKLAGVTGELFFGEGSRLTVL.

V and J are TRBV11-3 and TRBJ2-5; the D gene is possibly TRBD2 (5 bases). The V gene lost 4 bases and the J gene lost 4 bases, with 19 bases spanning the gap. The CDR3 loop spans 16 amino acids. Germline V gene sequence: CDR1 SGHNT, CDR2 YENEEA. The CDR3 is CASSYEGLGLVETQYF. The CDR3 coding sequence is TGTGCCAGCAGCTATGAAGGACTGGGGTTAGTAGAGACCCAGTACTTC.

The V gene is TRBV15, the J gene TRBJ1-3, with TRBD1 as a possible D gene (5 bases). Trimming left V 5 bases short and J 0 bases short, with 11 bases between. CDR1 LNHNV and CDR2 YYDKDF come from the germline V gene (reference sequence). The CDR3 runs 15 residues. The CDR3 DNA reads TGTGCCACCAGCTGGGACGGAAACTCTGGAAACACCATATATTTT. It encodes CATSWDGNSGNTIYF.

This clone was found a few times. The genes are TRBV11-1 and TRBJ2-3, with 8 bases identical to TRBD1. The V and J ends lost 5 bases and 0 bases, in that order; junction bases with no gene match: 7. This CDR3 has 16 amino acids. CDR1 is SGHAT, CDR2 FQDESV, per germline (reference sequence). The chain's CDR3 is CASSDDRGDSTDTQYF. The CDR3 region has the DNA TGTGCCAGCAGCGACGACAGGGGCGATAGCACAGATACGCAGTATTTT.

The V and J genes are TRBV27 and TRBJ1-2; 7 nucleotides agree with TRBD1. V trimming: 8 bases; J trimming: 0 bases; junction bases outside the gene matches: 27. CDR1 and CDR2 (germline): MNHEY, SMNVEV (reference sequence). The CDR3 spans 21 residues. The CDR3 coding sequence is TGTGCCAGCTCCCCACCCCCCTTCCCTTATATACGGGACAGAGCTAACTATGGCTACACCTTC. This encodes CASSPPPFPYIRDRANYGYTF.